This T cell receptor beta chain emerged from a study of T cells in Graves' hyperthyroidism and ophthalmopathy. With 3 bases removed from V and 5 bases from J, the gap between germline ends came to 13 bases. Looked up from germline, CDR1 is GTSNPN and CDR2 is SVGIG (reference sequence). The CDR3 is 13 residues long. From RNA transcripts, TCR beta CDR3 regions were amplified. RT-PCR in the first round (using the HTBI primer set) targeted the TCR CDR3. Using its own MiXCR run on the multiplex PCR reads, TCRdb lists one record per CDR3 protein. Among hundreds of thousands of distinct CDR3 sequences listed, roughly 15% were seen once. Comment on this clonotype: The antigen is not known.

The study, taken as a whole, reports: A 13 V-J signature model discriminated ophthalmopathy versus stable hyperthyroidism. Ophthalmopathy was predicted by the model a median of approximately 6.6 months ahead of onset.

This clonotype was sampled from a young woman with Graves' hyperthyroidism. Sequencing input: blood. This chain links TRBV30 with TRBJ1-2; a possible D gene is TRBD1 (5 bases). CDR3 DNA sequence: TGTGCCTGGAGCCCGGCTGACAGTTATGGCTACACCTTC. This gives the protein CAWSPADSYGYTF.